These 17 T cell receptor beta chains originate from one sample sequenced in a study of blood T cell repertoires in COVID-19. Method: immunoSEQ multiplex PCR; TCRdb's copy keeps in-frame clones and lacks some. The sample shows about 260,000 clones, 80% to 90% of them seen only once. Sequencing input: peripheral blood. Receptors were obtained from a woman aged 40 to 50 who had recovered from COVID-19.

The CDR3 DNA reads TGCGCCAGCAGCCACTCCCACCGGGGGGCACTTCTCTTCACAGATACGCAGTATTTT. Its translation is CASSHSHRGALLFTDTQYF. The V and J genes are TRBV4-3 and TRBJ2-3; a possible D gene is TRBD2 (7 bases). Germline V gives CDR1 LGHNA, CDR2 YSLEER. V was trimmed by 3 bases and J by 2 bases, leaving 24 bases between them. CDR3 length equals 19 residues.

The chain carries TRBV7-8 and TRBJ1-1, with 7 bases fitting TRBD1. V gave up 5 bases and J gave up 0 bases; unmatched junction bases: 6. The germline CDR1 and CDR2 sequences are SGHVS and FQNEAQ. The CDR3 length is 15 residues. The CDR3 reads CASSRDSFMNTEAFF. In DNA, the CDR3 is TGTGCCAGCAGCCGGGACAGCTTTATGAACACTGAAGCTTTCTTT.

The chain carries TRBV19 and TRBJ2-2; TRBD1 agrees at 12 bases. CDR3 length: 16 amino acids. Germline V gene sequence: CDR1 LNHDA, CDR2 SQIVND (reference sequence). V shed 2 bases, J shed 6 bases, and the junction held 4 bases outside the gene matches. CDR3 coding DNA: TGTGCCAGTAGTATACCGGGACAGGGGGCGGCCGGGGAGCTGTTTTTT. It encodes CASSIPGQGAAGELFF.

J is TRBJ1-2 and V is TRBV7-8; tentatively, D is TRBD1 (6 bases). The CDR3 loop spans 14 amino acids. Germline loops: CDR1 SGHVS, CDR2 FQNEAQ. V lost 3 bases and J 4 bases, leaving 12 bases between the germline ends. Written as DNA, the CDR3 is TGTGCCAGCAGCTTCCCGGGACACTTCTATGGCTACACCTTC. Translation: CASSFPGHFYGYTF.

In DNA, the CDR3 is TGTGCCAGCAGCGTAGCTGGGGACACCTACGAGCAGTACTTC. This translates into CASSVAGDTYEQYF. The rearrangement joins TRBV9 to TRBJ2-7; maybe TRBD1 (6 bases). The CDR3 has 14 residues. The V gene lost 0 bases and the J gene lost 2 bases, with 9 bases spanning the gap. From germline, CDR1 is SGDLS and CDR2 YYNGEE.

The V call is TRBV7-2, the J call TRBJ1-1; 10 positions match TRBD1. The germline gives CDR1 SGHTA, CDR2 FQGNSA. J was trimmed by 4 bases and V by 2 bases; bases with no gene match: 1. The CDR3 runs to 14 residues. The DNA for the CDR3 is TGTGCCAGCAGCTTATGGACAGGGGGCACTGAAGCTTTCTTT. Its translation is CASSLWTGGTEAFF.

The rearrangement joins TRBV7-9 to TRBJ1-2; D is possibly TRBD1 (6 bases). The CDR3 covers 17 residues. The germline V and J ends were trimmed by 2 bases and 4 bases, with 20 bases remaining between them. CDR1 and CDR2 (germline): SEHNR, FQNEAQ (reference sequence). CDR3 in amino acids: CASSLTGLISPRYGYTF. CDR3 nucleotide sequence: TGTGCCAGCAGCTTAACAGGGCTGATTAGTCCGCGCTATGGCTACACCTTC.

The chain combines TRBV30 with TRBJ1-1; no reliable D call. Trimming left V 3 bases short and J 8 bases short, with 19 bases between. Germline V gene sequence: CDR1 GTSNPN, CDR2 SVGIG (reference sequence). There are 14 residues in the CDR3. The CDR3 loop is CAWSSTGRGLEAFF. CDR3 sequence (DNA): TGTGCCTGGAGCTCGACTGGGCGAGGGCTGGAAGCTTTCTTT.

The chain has TRBV7-9 and TRBJ2-7; the D is unclear. The length of the CDR3 is 13 residues. Trimming stripped 5 bases from V and 0 bases from J, with 8 bases between. Germline-derived CDR1 and CDR2 are SEHNR and FQNEAQ (reference sequence). In DNA form, the CDR3 reads TGTGCCAGCAGCCCCCCTTCCTCCTACGAGCAGTACTTC. Translation: CASSPPSSYEQYF.

This sequence joins TRBV9 and TRBJ1-6; D not certain. Germline CDR1 is SGDLS and CDR2 is YYNGEE. V shed 5 bases and J shed 7 bases, with 7 bases lying between them. The CDR3 totals 12 residues. The CDR3: CASSPQNSPLHF. As DNA, the CDR3 is TGTGCCAGCAGTCCACAGAATTCACCCCTCCACTTT.

The chain has TRBV5-1 and TRBJ2-5; D remains unclear. With 0 bases removed from V and 4 bases from J, the gap between germline ends came to 10 bases. CDR3 length: 14 amino acids. Looked up from germline, CDR1 is SGHRS and CDR2 is YFSETQ. The chain's CDR3 is CASSLVEIGETQYF. DNA for the CDR3: TGCGCCAGCAGCTTGGTAGAAATCGGAGAGACCCAGTACTTC.

CDR3 residues: CAISQFSADYEQYF. CDR3 coding DNA: TGTGCCATCAGTCAGTTTAGCGCCGACTACGAGCAGTACTTC. The gene calls are TRBV10-3 and TRBJ2-7; weak D call: TRBD2 (5 bases). The germline V gene has CDR1 ENHRY and CDR2 SYGVKD. The CDR3 contains 14 residues. V lost 5 bases, J lost 3 bases, and 14 bases lay in between.

Comment on this clone: Other DNA sequences from this sample encode an identical CDR3 as well. This chain joins TRBV6-5 and TRBJ1-2; 9 nucleotides line up with TRBD1. CDR1 and CDR2 (germline): MNHEY, SVGAGI. The CDR3 consists of 15 residues. With 0 bases clipped from V and 4 bases from J, the junction kept 3 bases outside the gene matches. CDR3 sequence (DNA): TGTGCCAGCAGTTACTCGACAGGGGGGGTCTATGGCTACACCTTC. This sequence encodes CASSYSTGGVYGYTF.

The V gene is TRBV6-6, the J gene TRBJ1-5; D perhaps matches TRBD1 (5 bases). The CDR3 contains 14 residues. In germline, CDR1 is MNHNY, CDR2 SVGAGI (reference sequence). The germline V and J ends were trimmed by 2 bases and 6 bases, with 11 bases remaining between them. The CDR3 loop is CASSYGGESQPQHF. In DNA, the CDR3 is TGTGCCAGCAGTTACGGGGGGGAGAGTCAGCCCCAGCATTTT.

CDR3 residues: CASGNPGNNYGYTF. The CDR3 nucleotides are TGTGCCAGCGGGAACCCAGGGAACAACTATGGCTACACCTTC. The chain employs TRBV6-5 and TRBJ1-2, with a tentative D call TRBD1 (5 bases). Trimming removed 8 bases at V and 2 bases at J, with 15 bases between. The length of the CDR3 is 14 residues. Germline V CDR1 and CDR2: MNHEY, SVGAGI.

The chain links TRBV6-6 to TRBJ2-2, with TRBD1 identical over 7 bases. CDR1 and CDR2 from the germline V gene are MNHNY and SVGAGI (reference sequence). With 4 bases clipped from V and 7 bases from J, the junction kept 9 bases outside the gene matches. This CDR3 has 15 residues. CDR3 sequence reads: CASSLNRGSDGELFF. The DNA for the CDR3 is TGTGCCAGCAGTTTGAACAGGGGATCAGACGGGGAGCTGTTTTTT.

The V and J genes are TRBV5-1 and TRBJ2-3; D not certain. Germline-derived CDR1 and CDR2 are SGHRS and YFSETQ. The CDR3 length is 13 residues. V was shortened by 7 bases and J by 4 bases, with 13 bases between the two germline ends. CDR3 nucleotides: TGCGCCAGCGGTGTCATGGGCCCAGATACGCAGTATTTT. This codes for CASGVMGPDTQYF.